Sequencing of this T cell receptor beta chain was carried out in a study of shared clonotypes between healthy human individuals. Notes on the study in general: Relative to memory subsets, naive subsets generally showed larger estimated richness.

This CDR3 spans 14 amino acids. Trimming cost V 2 bases and J 1 base, with 5 bases left between them. CDR1 MNHEY and CDR2 SMNVEV come from the germline V gene (reference sequence). The assay was immunoSEQ multiplex PCR, and TCRdb's table has in-frame clones only and misses some. The data show under 2,500,000 clones, under 97% seen once. As regards this clone: The target antigen is unknown.

The sample comprised naive CD4+ T cells sorted from blood. This sample's subset: CD45RA+ positively selected. This TCR was sampled from a man between 18 and 29 years old in good health. This chain uses TRBV27 with TRBJ2-2; D is unclear. CDR3 sequence reads: CASSLKENTGELFF. The CDR3 nucleotides read TGTGCCAGCAGTTTAAAGGAGAACACCGGGGAGCTGTTTTTT.